This is a list of T cell receptor beta chains from one sample in a study of OX40 agonist ivuxolimab in advanced cancers. Sequenced by immunoSEQ multiplex PCR; TCRdb stores in-frame clones only, minus some. The data contain approximately 58,000 clones, around 84% of them seen just once; the ten biggest clones take up 4% to 5%. The sequencing here drew on CD4+ or CD8+ T cells sorted from blood, taken in a trial of the OX40 agonist ivuxolimab. These receptors originate from an adult with an advanced solid tumor such as melanoma, head and neck, liver or kidney cancer. Each CDR3 is given with its conserved first and last residue. The order of the fields is D gene, J gene, clone size, V gene, CDR3 DNA, CDR3 protein. The D gene is left open where the match is weak. Expanded clones are given a class, and other clones once, few, many or no size at all.

>TRBD1|TRBJ2-2|-|TRBV15
TGTGCCACCAGCAGGGCCAGGGGGTCCACCGGGGAGCTGTTTTTT
CATSRARGSTGELFF
>-|TRBJ2-3|-|TRBV19
TGTGCCAGTAGTATTGGGGGCGGTTTGGCAGATACGCAGTATTTT
CASSIGGGLADTQYF
>TRBD1|TRBJ2-7|-|TRBV30
TGTGCCTGGAGTGTACAGGGGGCTGACGAGCAGTACTTC
CAWSVQGADEQYF
>-|TRBJ1-1|few|TRBV6-6
TGTGCCAGCAGTTACTCGGCCAACACTGAAGCTTTCTTT
CASSYSANTEAFF
>-|TRBJ2-7|-|TRBV7-9
TGTGCCAGCAGCCCGGGACTCGAGACCTACGAGCAGTACTTC
CASSPGLETYEQYF
>TRBD1|TRBJ2-2|-|TRBV27
TGTGCCAGCTCTTGGGACAGCCCCACCGGGGAGCTGTTTTTT
CASSWDSPTGELFF
>TRBD1|TRBJ2-7|-|TRBV18
TGTGCCAGCTCACCAGGACAGGCCACGGAGCAGTACTTC
CASSPGQATEQYF
>TRBD1|TRBJ1-1|-|TRBV10-2
TGCGCCAGCAGTTACGAGGGGGCTTACTTTGAAGCTTTCTTT
CASSYEGAYFEAFF
>TRBD1|TRBJ2-2|-|TRBV27
TGTGCCAGCAGTTTGGACAGGGTAAACACCGGGGAGCTGTTTTTT
CASSLDRVNTGELFF
>-|TRBJ1-5|-|TRBV28
TGTGCCAGCAGTTTATCCCCGGGACATACGAATCAGCCCCAGCATTTT
CASSLSPGHTNQPQHF
>-|TRBJ1-4|-|TRBV7-9
TGTGCCAGCAGCTGGCAGCCAACTAATGAAAAACTGTTTTTT
CASSWQPTNEKLFF
>-|TRBJ2-2|-|TRBV19
TGCGCCAGTATCCGAGGGACACCAGCGAACACCGGGGAGCTGTTTTTT
CASIRGTPANTGELFF
>-|TRBJ2-7|few|TRBV2
TGTGCCAGCAGAGGCCCGGGACACCAAGGGTACGAGCAGTACTTC
CASRGPGHQGYEQYF
>-|TRBJ2-2|-|TRBV7-2
TGTGCCAGCAGCCCCCCCCTGTGGGACACCGGGGAGCTGTTTTTT
CASSPPLWDTGELFF
>-|TRBJ2-5|-|TRBV20-1
TGCAGTGCTAGAGGTTTAGAGACCCAGTACTTC
CSARGLETQYF
>-|TRBJ2-6|-|TRBV7-9
TGTGCCGAGGGGACTGGGGCCAACGTCCTGACTTTC
CAEGTGANVLTF
>-|TRBJ2-7|-|TRBV11-2
TGTGCCAGCAGGTCACTGGACCACTACGAGCAGTACTTC
CASRSLDHYEQYF
>-|TRBJ1-3|-|TRBV15
TGTGCCACCAGCAGTTTAGGACCGTACTCTGGAAACACCATATATTTT
CATSSLGPYSGNTIYF
>-|TRBJ2-7|-|TRBV5-6
TGTGCCAGCAGCTCGGACGGAATAACCTACGAGCAGTACTTC
CASSSDGITYEQYF
>TRBD1|TRBJ2-2|-|TRBV27
TGTGCCAGCAGGGGACAGACCTACACCGGGGAGCTGTTTTTT
CASRGQTYTGELFF
>-|TRBJ2-2|-|TRBV30
TGTGCCTGGGCCGAGTGGGGGGCGAACACCGGGGAGCTGTTTTTT
CAWAEWGANTGELFF
>TRBD1|TRBJ1-2|few|TRBV19
TGTGCCAGTGATGGACAGGGGTCTGGCTACACCTTC
CASDGQGSGYTF
>TRBD1|TRBJ2-1|-|TRBV28
TGTGCCAGCAGTTCCGAACTCACCGGGACAGGGGGCCTCAATGAGCAGTTCTTC
CASSSELTGTGGLNEQFF
>-|TRBJ2-1|-|TRBV28
TGTGCCAGCAGTTTGTGGCTGAACAATGAGCAGTTCTTC
CASSLWLNNEQFF
>-|TRBJ1-4|-|TRBV10-1
TGCGCCAGCAGGGTTACACGGGGGACTCCGTGCAATGAAAAACTGTTTTTT
CASRVTRGTPCNEKLFF
>TRBD2|TRBJ2-1|-|TRBV15
TGTGCCACCAGCAGCCGGACTAGCGGACCCAATGAGCAGTTCTTC
CATSSRTSGPNEQFF
>-|TRBJ2-1|-|TRBV7-2
TGTGCCAGCAGCGTGTTGCAGGGCCACAATGAGCAGTTCTTC
CASSVLQGHNEQFF
>-|TRBJ1-1|-|TRBV6-6
TGTGCCAGCATTGGCAACACTGAAGCTTTCTTT
CASIGNTEAFF
>-|TRBJ1-4|-|TRBV27
TGTGCCAGAGGGTTGCCGGTAATACTCTCGGAAAAACTGTTTTTT
CARGLPVILSEKLFF
>-|TRBJ2-3|-|TRBV11-2
TGTGCCAGCAGCTTAATCCCAGCGGACACAGATACGCAGTATTTT
CASSLIPADTDTQYF
>-|TRBJ2-3|-|TRBV5-1
TGCGCCAGCAGCCGCATACGGTCGGGACTTAACACAGATACGCAGTATTTT
CASSRIRSGLNTDTQYF
>-|TRBJ1-6|-|TRBV19
TGTGCCACACGGGACTACTATAATTCACCCCTCCACTTT
CATRDYYNSPLHF
>-|TRBJ2-1|-|TRBV2
TGTGCCAGTAAAGCGACTTCCTCCTACAATGAGCAGTTCTTC
CASKATSSYNEQFF
>-|TRBJ2-1|-|TRBV11-2
TGTGCCAGCAAATCTCCGGGGTCCTTCTACAATGAGCAGTTCTTC
CASKSPGSFYNEQFF
>-|TRBJ2-7|few|TRBV7-2
TGTGCCAGCAGCTTAGCGTCGGACGGATCAACATACGAGCAGTACTTC
CASSLASDGSTYEQYF
>-|TRBJ1-3|-|TRBV5-1
TGCGCCAGCAGCCTAAACGACCAACGACTAGCTCGTGGAAACACCATATATTTT
CASSLNDQRLARGNTIYF
>TRBD1|TRBJ1-1|-|TRBV19
TGTGCCAGTAGTATCGGACAGGGAGACACTGAAGCTTTCTTT
CASSIGQGDTEAFF
>-|TRBJ1-1|-|TRBV5-6
TGTGCCAGCAGCTCGCTTGCTCCACTAGGACGGTTGAACACTGAAGCTTTCTTT
CASSSLAPLGRLNTEAFF
>-|TRBJ2-2|-|TRBV13
TGTGCCAGCAGCACGGGGGCGAGCGGGGAGCTGTTTTTT
CASSTGASGELFF
>TRBD2|TRBJ2-5|-|TRBV11-2
TGTGCCAGCAGCTCCGGACTAGTTTGGAAACCGGGGGAGACCCAGTACTTC
CASSSGLVWKPGETQYF
>-|TRBJ2-2|-|TRBV2
TGTGCCAGCAGTGAAGGGGACCTGGGCACCGGGGAGCTGTTTTTT
CASSEGDLGTGELFF
>-|TRBJ1-1|-|TRBV6-5
TGTGCCAGCAGTCTTGGACAGTGGGGCACTGAAGCTTTCTTT
CASSLGQWGTEAFF
>TRBD1|TRBJ1-3|-|TRBV5-1
TGCGCCAGCAGCTTGGGGCTCGGGACAGATTTGTATTTT
CASSLGLGTDLYF
>-|TRBJ1-1|-|TRBV27
TGTGCCACCAAGGTCCAGGTGGGCACTGAAGCTTTCTTT
CATKVQVGTEAFF
>TRBD2|TRBJ2-5|-|TRBV27
TGTGCCAGCAGTGAGGGGACTAGCGTTGATACCAAGACCCAGTACTTC
CASSEGTSVDTKTQYF
>TRBD1|TRBJ2-5|-|TRBV30
TGTGCCTGGAGTTTCAGGGGGAGAGAGACCCAGTACTTC
CAWSFRGRETQYF
>TRBD1|TRBJ2-2|-|TRBV5-1
TGCGCCAGCAGCTTGCAGACAGGGGAATTCGGGGAGCTGTTTTTT
CASSLQTGEFGELFF
>-|TRBJ1-1|-|TRBV5-6
TGTGCCAGCAGCCCGGGGGATTTGAACACTGAAGCTTTCTTT
CASSPGDLNTEAFF
>-|TRBJ2-1|-|TRBV7-9
TGTGCCAGCAGCCAGCGCGAAACAAGTATCGAGCAGTTCTTC
CASSQRETSIEQFF
>-|TRBJ2-5|-|TRBV5-4
TGTGCCAGCAGCTTCCGGCCGTCGGAGACCCAGTACTTC
CASSFRPSETQYF
>-|TRBJ2-7|-|TRBV4-1
TGCGCCAGCAGCCAAGTTTACCGGGACCAGAACGAGCAGTACTTC
CASSQVYRDQNEQYF
>-|TRBJ1-2|-|TRBV28
TGTGCCAGCAGCTCACCACCTCTGGGGGGCTACACCTTC
CASSSPPLGGYTF
>TRBD2|TRBJ2-5|-|TRBV14
TGTGCCAGCAGCCAATGGGGGGGAGAGACCCAGTACTTC
CASSQWGGETQYF
>-|TRBJ2-7|-|TRBV20-1
TGCAGTGCCCACGGACCCGAGCAGTACTTC
CSAHGPEQYF
>TRBD2|TRBJ2-2|-|TRBV7-2
TGTGCCAGCAGCTTTGGCGGGAGAGTCGGGGAGCTGTTTTTT
CASSFGGRVGELFF
>TRBD1|TRBJ1-2|-|TRBV4-1
TGCGCCAGCAGCCGTAACCGGGACAGGGGTTCGTTGCGCGGCTACACCTTC
CASSRNRDRGSLRGYTF
>-|TRBJ2-6|once|TRBV5-6
TGTGCCAGCAGCTTCCTCTCTGGGGCCAACGTCCTGACTTTC
CASSFLSGANVLTF
>-|TRBJ1-1|-|TRBV7-9
TGTGCCAGCAGCACGCCCGGAGGGGAGTGGCTAGCTTTCTTT
CASSTPGGEWLAFF